These 32 T cell receptor beta chains were sequenced from one sample in a study of preoperative IRX-2 immunotherapy in early breast cancer. Some clones are missing from TCRdb's copy, which holds only in-frame ones; the method was immunoSEQ multiplex PCR. The profile shows 25,000 to 30,000 clones, approximately 80% of them singletons. As for treatment: preoperative locoregional IRX-2 cytokine immunotherapy. Sampling was conducted from a patient treated with IRX-2 immunotherapy. These TCRs come from a human donor with breast cancer.

The chain links TRBV11-3 to TRBJ2-7; TRBD2 is a possible D gene (6 bases). The CDR3 is made up of 15 amino acids. Per germline, CDR1 SGHNT and CDR2 YENEEA. The germline V and J ends were trimmed by 0 bases and 4 bases, with 13 bases remaining between them. In nucleotides, the CDR3 is TGTGCCAGCAGCTTAGACGGCGGGATCGGTTACGAGCAGTACTTC. This encodes CASSLDGGIGYEQYF.

This sequence joins TRBV6-8 and TRBJ1-5, with D perhaps matching TRBD1 (5 bases). V was shortened by 11 bases and J by 2 bases, with 13 bases between the two germline ends. The V gene's germline CDR1 is MNHGY and CDR2 SAAAGT. The CDR3 sequence is 13 residues long. CDR3: CAARSGGNQPQHF. CDR3 nucleotides: TGTGCCGCCCGTTCGGGGGGCAATCAGCCCCAGCATTTT.

V is TRBV11-3 and J is TRBJ1-2, with D uncertain. The CDR3 totals 14 residues. Trimming shortened V by 3 bases and J by 0 bases, and 8 bases separated the two germline ends. The germline V gene has CDR1 SGHNT and CDR2 YENEEA. CDR3 coding DNA: TGTGCCAGCAGCTTGTGGGAATCTAACTATGGCTACACCTTC. Translating it yields CASSLWESNYGYTF. Based on the CDR3 plus reference TRBV11-3 and TRBJ1-2, the full variable domain is EAGVVQSPRYKIIEKKQPVAFWCNPISGHNTLYWYLQNLGQGPELLIRYENEEAVDDSQLPKDRFSAERLKGVDSTLKIQPAELGDSAVYLCASSLWESNYGYTFGSGTRLTVV.

The J gene is TRBJ2-1, the V gene TRBV28, with 8 bases aligning to TRBD2. The CDR3 has 15 amino acids. The V and J ends lost 8 bases and 2 bases, in that order; junction bases with no gene match: 8. CDR1 is MDHEN, CDR2 SYDVKM, per germline. The CDR3 DNA is TGTGCCAGCCGGGGAGCGGGAGACACCTACAATGAGCAGTTCTTC. Translated, it gives CASRGAGDTYNEQFF.

The sample holds one count of this clone. The chain combines TRBV28 with TRBJ1-3; a possible D gene is TRBD1 (5 bases). Germline V gene data show CDR1 as MDHEN and CDR2 as SYDVKM. V lost 2 bases and J lost 0, with 11 bases in between. This CDR3 has 16 residues. The CDR3 protein is CASSLNRRPSGNTIYF. The CDR3 DNA reads as TGTGCCAGCAGTTTAAACAGGAGGCCCTCTGGAAACACCATATATTTT.

The V gene is TRBV11-3, the J gene TRBJ2-7, with D possibly TRBD1 on 6 matching bases. Germline CDR1 and CDR2: SGHNT and YENEEA. The CDR3 length is 14 residues. The V and J ends lost 5 bases and 2 bases respectively, with 13 bases between them. The CDR3 loop reads CASSVRDIAYEQYF. Written as DNA, the CDR3 is TGTGCCAGCAGCGTACGGGACATTGCCTACGAGCAGTACTTC.

This chain uses TRBV30 with TRBJ1-1; the D gene is possibly TRBD1 (5 bases). Germline CDR1 and CDR2: GTSNPN and SVGIG (reference sequence). This CDR3 has 13 residues. Trimming pared 4 bases from V and 0 bases from J, leaving 9 bases between. This CDR3 is CAWTGTMNTEAFF. Written as DNA, the CDR3 is TGTGCCTGGACAGGGACCATGAACACTGAAGCTTTCTTT.

This clone was seen more than once but under ten times. The chain couples TRBV11-3 to TRBJ2-2; 8 bases line up with TRBD1. Per the germline V gene, CDR1 is SGHNT and CDR2 is YENEEA. The ends lost 3 bases at V and 0 bases at J; junction bases unmatched: 15. CDR3 length: 20 amino acids. The CDR3 bases are TGTGCCAGCAGCTTCTTTTTTGGGACAGGATTAATCGCGAACACCGGGGAGCTGTTTTTT. It is translated as CASSFFFGTGLIANTGELFF.

The chain links TRBV28 to TRBJ2-3, with a tentative D call TRBD2 (5 bases). Per germline, CDR1 MDHEN and CDR2 SYDVKM. The CDR3 sequence is 15 residues long. Trimming pared 6 bases from V and 4 bases from J, leaving 17 bases between. Here the CDR3 DNA reads TGTGCCAGCAGAGGAGGCGGTGCCGCCGCAGATACGCAGTATTTT. Its protein is CASRGGGAAADTQYF.

The chain couples TRBV6-8 to TRBJ1-2, with D possibly TRBD1 on 5 matching bases. CDR3 size: 13 residues. Trimming cost V 7 bases and J 8 bases, with 17 bases left between them. Germline V gives CDR1 MNHGY, CDR2 SAAAGT. In DNA, the CDR3 is TGTGCCAGCATGCGGACTAGGGGTGGCGGCTACACCTTC. Translation gives CASMRTRGGGYTF.

The V gene is TRBV19, the J gene TRBJ1-1; 7 positions match TRBD1. The CDR3 runs 14 residues. CDR1 is LNHDA and CDR2 is SQIVND in the germline V gene (reference sequence). V lost 7 bases and J lost 7; bases outside the gene matches: 12. The CDR3: CASTLQTGTNEAFF. DNA for the CDR3: TGTGCCAGTACCCTACAGACAGGGACGAATGAAGCTTTCTTT.

The chain is built from TRBV11-3 and TRBJ2-7; D is ambiguous. Trimming took 0 bases from V and 6 from J, leaving 12 bases between them. Germline CDR1 SGHNT, CDR2 YENEEA. The CDR3 runs 14 residues. In nucleotides, the CDR3 is TGTGCCAGCAGCTTAGAGGCTAGTTTGCGCGAGCAGTACTTC. Translation: CASSLEASLREQYF.

The V gene is TRBV6-8, the J gene TRBJ2-1; TRBD1 matches at 9 bases. Germline lookup yields CDR1 MNHGY and CDR2 SAAAGT. V shed 2 bases, J shed 5 bases, and the junction held 10 bases outside the gene matches. The CDR3 is made up of 17 amino acids. For the CDR3, the DNA is TGTGCCAGCAGTTACCCTTTGGACAGGGGCTTGGACAATGAGCAGTTCTTC. Amino acid sequence: CASSYPLDRGLDNEQFF.

This rearrangement joins TRBV23-1 to TRBJ1-1; D is ambiguous. TRBV23-1 qualifies as an ORF whose function is uncertain. V dropped 6 bases and J dropped 1 base, with 9 bases sitting between them. The length of the CDR3 is 13 residues. CDR3 DNA sequence: TGCGCCAGCAGCCCTGACAAGAACACTGAAGCTTTCTTT. Translating it yields CASSPDKNTEAFF.

This clone was recorded only once. The DNA of the CDR3 is TGTGCCAGTAGTACCGACAGGGGGCAAACTGAAGCTTTCTTT. Translated, it gives CASSTDRGQTEAFF. J is TRBJ1-1 and V is TRBV19; 10 bases are a match to TRBD1. The CDR3 is made up of 14 amino acids. The trim removed 4 bases at V and 5 bases at J, leaving 4 bases unmatched. The V gene's germline CDR1 is LNHDA and CDR2 SQIVND (reference sequence). The complete variable domain, with remaining parts taken from reference TRBV19 and TRBJ1-1, reads DGGITQSPKYLFRKEGQNVTLSCEQNLNHDAMYWYRQDPGQGLRLIYYSQIVNDFQKGDIAEGYSVSREKKESFPLTVTSAQKNPTAFYLCASSTDRGQTEAFFGQGTRLTVV.

The V gene is TRBV30, the J gene TRBJ2-5, with TRBD2 identical over 11 bases. Germline-derived CDR1 and CDR2 are GTSNPN and SVGIG (reference sequence). V shed 5 bases and J 5 bases; nucleotides not matched to a gene: 7. The CDR3 consists of 14 residues. CDR3 residues: CAWDSGRAAETQYF. The CDR3 DNA reads as TGTGCCTGGGATAGCGGGAGGGCCGCGGAGACCCAGTACTTC.

The CDR3 DNA sequence: TGTGCCAGCAGTTTCGGGAGAGAGACCCAGTACTTC. Protein: CASSFGRETQYF. This chain connects TRBV28 to TRBJ2-5; a weak D match, TRBD2 (6 bases). Trimming stripped 3 bases from V and 4 bases from J, with 6 bases between. This CDR3 spans 12 amino acids. Germline loops: CDR1 MDHEN, CDR2 SYDVKM.

The chain links TRBV11-3 to TRBJ1-1; no firm D call. The length of the CDR3 is 14 residues. Germline V gives CDR1 SGHNT, CDR2 YENEEA. V lost 5 bases and J 2 bases, leaving 12 bases between the germline ends. The CDR3 loop is CASSPGSPNTEAFF. CDR3 in DNA: TGTGCCAGCAGCCCAGGTTCACCTAACACTGAAGCTTTCTTT.

The chain uses TRBV6-8 and TRBJ2-2, with 8 bases that match TRBD1. Germline CDR1 and CDR2: MNHGY and SAAAGT. The junction had 15 bases not matched to a gene; V was cut back by 10 bases and J by 2 bases. This CDR3 region has 17 residues. DNA of the CDR3: TGTGCCATCAGACGGACAGGGCTAGACGTAAACACCGGGGAGCTGTTTTTT. It encodes CAIRRTGLDVNTGELFF.

This chain uses TRBV23-1 with TRBJ1-2; 8 bases match TRBD1. TRBV23-1 is assigned to the ORF class and has an uncertain function. The CDR3 is made up of 13 amino acids. Unmatched junction bases numbered 8, after V lost 6 bases and J lost 8 bases. Here the CDR3 reads CASSPDRVGGYTF. DNA for the CDR3: TGCGCCAGCAGCCCGGACAGGGTAGGAGGCTACACCTTC.

The chain uses TRBV12-5 and TRBJ1-6; D uncertain. The CDR3 extends over 13 amino acids. Germline assignment: CDR1 LGHNT and CDR2 FRNRAP. V shed 3 bases and J shed 8 bases, with 8 bases lying between them. The CDR3 here is CASGFSVHSPLHF. For the CDR3, the DNA is TGTGCTAGTGGTTTCTCCGTCCATTCACCCCTCCACTTT.

This chain links TRBV30 with TRBJ2-2, with TRBD1 as a possible D gene (6 bases). Germline V gene sequence: CDR1 GTSNPN, CDR2 SVGIG (reference sequence). Trimming took 4 bases from V and 1 from J, leaving 10 bases between them. This CDR3 region has 14 residues. The CDR3 region is CAWTKQGNTGELFF. In DNA, the CDR3 is TGTGCCTGGACGAAACAGGGGAACACCGGGGAGCTGTTTTTT.

The chain uses TRBV15 and TRBJ1-5; 7 bases map to TRBD1. After removal of 2 bases from V and 4 bases from J, the junction contained 5 bases not matched to a gene. Germline assignment: CDR1 LNHNV and CDR2 YYDKDF (reference sequence). This CDR3 comprises 15 residues. The CDR3 protein is CATSRISRGNQPQHF. CDR3 DNA: TGTGCCACCAGCAGAATTTCCAGGGGGAATCAGCCCCAGCATTTT.

The rearrangement joins TRBV6-8 to TRBJ2-1; D not certain. This CDR3 region has 13 residues. Trimming stripped 0 bases from V and 7 bases from J, with 7 bases between. The germline CDR1 and CDR2 sequences are MNHGY and SAAAGT. CDR3 in amino acids: CASSYSWQNEQFF. The CDR3 region has the DNA TGTGCCAGCAGTTACTCGTGGCAGAATGAGCAGTTCTTC.

The chain employs TRBV6-8 and TRBJ2-2, with no clear D. Looked up from germline, CDR1 is MNHGY and CDR2 is SAAAGT. There are 14 residues in the CDR3. V lost 5 bases, J lost 0 bases, and 7 bases lay in between. Here the CDR3 reads CASSDIPNTGELFF. The CDR3, as DNA: TGTGCCAGCAGTGATATCCCGAACACCGGGGAGCTGTTTTTT.

This sequence joins TRBV6-8 and TRBJ1-5; tentative D call: TRBD1 (5 bases). The germline gives CDR1 MNHGY, CDR2 SAAAGT. The CDR3 is 16 residues long. Trimming removed 2 bases at V and 7 bases at J, with 18 bases between. DNA of the CDR3: TGTGCCAGCAGTTACAAAGGGACGGGTAAAGGCCAGCCCCAGCATTTT. This encodes CASSYKGTGKGQPQHF.

The rearrangement uses TRBV6-8 and TRBJ2-3, with D unclear. The CDR3 extends over 14 amino acids. Germline assignment: CDR1 MNHGY and CDR2 SAAAGT. V gave up 6 bases and J gave up 1 base, with 11 bases separating them. The CDR3 spells CASSTGLRTDTQYF. The CDR3 DNA sequence: TGTGCCAGCAGCACCGGCCTTCGCACAGATACGCAGTATTTT.

As to this clone: One end of the junction is discordant with germline, which a read error may explain. J is TRBJ2-3 and V is TRBV6-8, with 8 nucleotides matching TRBD2. The CDR3 has 14 residues. Germline V gene lookup returns CDR1 MNHGY and CDR2 SAAAGT. CDR3 amino acids: CAISLLADTDTQYF. The CDR3 DNA follows: TGTGCCATCAGTTTACTAGCGGACACAGATACGCAGTATTTT.

The V gene is TRBV18, the J gene TRBJ1-3; D perhaps matches TRBD1 (5 bases). Germline CDR1 KGHSH, CDR2 LQKENI. The length of the CDR3 is 16 residues. V was trimmed by 3 bases and J by 0 bases, leaving 12 bases between them. The CDR3 DNA sequence: TGTGCCAGCTCACCGCAACAGGTTCTCTCTGGAAACACCATATATTTT. It yields the protein CASSPQQVLSGNTIYF. The full variable domain, rest sourced from reference TRBV18 and TRBJ1-3, is NAGVMQNPRHLVRRRGQEARLRCSPMKGHSHVYWYRQLPEEGLKFMVYLQKENIIDESGMPKERFSAEFPKEGPSILRIQQVVRGDSAAYFCASSPQQVLSGNTIYFGEGSWLTVV.

The chain uses TRBV23-1 and TRBJ2-7, with D possibly TRBD1 on 5 matching bases. TRBV23-1 is an open reading frame, and its role is uncertain. The V and J ends lost 0 bases and 2 bases respectively, with 20 bases between them. The CDR3 is 18 residues long. CDR3 DNA: TGCGCCAGCAGTCAATCAGGGGTTGGCCACTCAGGGCCCTACGAGCAGTACTTC. Protein: CASSQSGVGHSGPYEQYF.

The chain is built from TRBV5-1 and TRBJ2-2, with D unresolved. Germline V lookup: CDR1 SGHRS, CDR2 YFSETQ. The length of the CDR3 is 16 residues. Trimming shortened V by 0 bases and J by 0 bases, and 9 bases separated the two germline ends. CDR3: CASSLALPANTGELFF. Here the CDR3 DNA reads TGCGCCAGCAGCTTGGCCCTCCCCGCGAACACCGGGGAGCTGTTTTTT.

J is TRBJ2-7 and V is TRBV5-1, with D tentatively TRBD2 (6 bases). The CDR3 is made up of 14 amino acids. The germline CDR1 and CDR2 sequences are SGHRS and YFSETQ. V gave up 1 base and J gave up 6 bases, with 14 bases separating them. The DNA of the CDR3 is TGCGCCAGCAGCTTGATAGGGGAGGTGGCCGAGCAGTACTTC. This gives the protein CASSLIGEVAEQYF.